This paragraph covers one T cell receptor (beta chain) sequence. This entry comes from a study of blood T cell repertoires in COVID-19. This table comes from immunoSEQ multiplex PCR, and its TCRdb copy is limited to in-frame clones, with some not included. The sample holds approximately 200,000 clones, less than 90% seen once. CDR3 length equals 15 residues. Germline V gene sequence: CDR1 SGHRS, CDR2 YFSETQ. V lost 4 bases to trimming and J lost 1 base, with 12 bases between them. The origin of this receptor is a man between 65 and 80 years old with active or convalescent COVID-19. The sample was peripheral blood. This chain uses TRBV5-1 with TRBJ1-3, with D perhaps matching TRBD1 (5 bases). The chain's CDR3 is CASSPGVLSGNTIYF. CDR3 coding DNA: TGCGCCAGCAGCCCGGGGGTATTGTCTGGAAACACCATATATTTT.